This T cell receptor beta chain was profiled in a study of blood T cell repertoires in COVID-19. This CDR3 is 14 amino acids long. Unmatched junction bases numbered 9, after V lost 4 bases and J lost 6 bases. Looked up from germline, CDR1 is LNHDA and CDR2 is SQIVND (reference sequence). Clones were sequenced by immunoSEQ multiplex PCR, and TCRdb holds only the in-frame ones, with some missing. The sample includes about 410,000 clones, about 89% of them seen just once. This receptor was taken from a woman between 35 and 50 years old with COVID-19, enrolled during active disease. The rearrangement joins TRBV19 to TRBJ2-7; 7 nucleotides agree with TRBD1. Source material: peripheral blood. The CDR3 nucleotides are TGTGCCAGTAGTACCCAACAGGGGTTAGCCGAGCAGTACTTC. Translating it yields CASSTQQGLAEQYF.